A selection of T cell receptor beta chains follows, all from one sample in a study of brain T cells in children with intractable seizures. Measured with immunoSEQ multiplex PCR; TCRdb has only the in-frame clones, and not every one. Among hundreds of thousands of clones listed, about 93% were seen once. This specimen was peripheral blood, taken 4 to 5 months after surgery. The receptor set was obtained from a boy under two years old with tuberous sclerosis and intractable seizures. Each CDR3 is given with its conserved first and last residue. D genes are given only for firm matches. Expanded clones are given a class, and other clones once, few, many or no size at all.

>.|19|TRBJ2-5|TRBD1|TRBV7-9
TGTGCCAGCAGCTTTCCCCCCGGACAGGGGACCCTAAGCCAAGAGACCCAGTACTTC
CASSFPPGQGTLSQETQYF
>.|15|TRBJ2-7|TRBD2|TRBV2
TGTGCCAGCAGCGGGACTAGCGGGAGGTTATACGAGCAGTACTTC
CASSGTSGRLYEQYF
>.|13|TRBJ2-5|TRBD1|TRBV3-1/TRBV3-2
TGTGCCAGCAGCCGAGACAGGGGAGAGACCCAGTACTTC
CASSRDRGETQYF
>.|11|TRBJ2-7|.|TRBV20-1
TGCAGTGCTAGAGGACTTCGGGAGCAGTACTTC
CSARGLREQYF
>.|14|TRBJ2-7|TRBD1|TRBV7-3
TGTGCCAGCAGCTCGGGACAGGGGGCGGTTGAGCAGTACTTC
CASSSGQGAVEQYF
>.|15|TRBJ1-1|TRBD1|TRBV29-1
TGCAGCGTTGAAGACAGGGGGGGTCGAGGGACTGAAGCTTTCTTT
CSVEDRGGRGTEAFF
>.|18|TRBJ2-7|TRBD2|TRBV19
TGTGCCAGTAGTAGAACCGGGGGGGGTTCCCTCCCCTCCTACGAGCAGTACTTC
CASSRTGGGSLPSYEQYF
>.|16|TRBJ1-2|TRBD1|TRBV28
TGTGCCAGCAGTTCCCGGACAGGGGGCTTGGTCGATGGCTACACCTTC
CASSSRTGGLVDGYTF
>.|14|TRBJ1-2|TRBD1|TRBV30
TGTGCCTGGAGTCACCCCTGGACAGGGCCCGGCTACACCTTC
CAWSHPWTGPGYTF
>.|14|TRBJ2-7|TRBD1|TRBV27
TGTGCCAGCAGTCCTGGGACAGGGGGCTACGAGCAGTACTTC
CASSPGTGGYEQYF
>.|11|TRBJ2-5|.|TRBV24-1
TGTGCCACCAGTGATTTAGAGACCCAGTACTTC
CATSDLETQYF
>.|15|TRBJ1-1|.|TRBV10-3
TGTGCCATCAGTGAGCTGGGGGGAAGGGACACTGAAGCTTTCTTT
CAISELGGRDTEAFF
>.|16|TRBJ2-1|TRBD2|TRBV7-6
TGTGCCAGCAGCACCTGGACTAGCGGGAGTTACAATGAGCAGTTCTTC
CASSTWTSGSYNEQFF
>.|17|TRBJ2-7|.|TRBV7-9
TGTGCCAGCAGCCAACCCCCTCGGGACTTTGCTTCATACGAGCAGTACTTC
CASSQPPRDFASYEQYF
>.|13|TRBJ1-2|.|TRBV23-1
TGCGCCAGCAGTCAACAGCCAGGGGAAGGCTACACCTTC
CASSQQPGEGYTF
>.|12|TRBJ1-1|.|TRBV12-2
TGTGCAAGTCGCTTAGCCCCCCTTGAAGCTTTCTTT
CASRLAPLEAFF
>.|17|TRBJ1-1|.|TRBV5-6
TGTGCCAGCAGCTTCTCGGAGGGTGGGGGAATGAACACTGAAGCTTTCTTT
CASSFSEGGGMNTEAFF
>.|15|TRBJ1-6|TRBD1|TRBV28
TGTGCCAGCAGAGAATTCAGACAGGGCACCTCACCCCTCCACTTT
CASREFRQGTSPLHF
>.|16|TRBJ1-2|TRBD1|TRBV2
TGTGCCAGCAGTACTCAAACCGCAGGGGGCGCGGGTGGCTACACCTTC
CASSTQTAGGAGGYTF
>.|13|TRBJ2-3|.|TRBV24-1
TGTGCCACCAGTGATCGGGACATGGATACGCAGTATTTT
CATSDRDMDTQYF
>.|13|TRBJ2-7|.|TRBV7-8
TGTGCCAGCAGCTTAGGGACACACTACGAGCAGTACTTC
CASSLGTHYEQYF
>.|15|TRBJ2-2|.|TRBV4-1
TGCGCCAGCAGCCAAGATCGTCCCAACACCGGGGAGCTGTTTTTT
CASSQDRPNTGELFF
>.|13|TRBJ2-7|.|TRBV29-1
TGCAGCGTAGACCTAGCTGAATCCTACGAGCAGTACTTC
CSVDLAESYEQYF
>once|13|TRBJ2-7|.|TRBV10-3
TGTGCCATCCGGGAGGACAGGGCAAGCGAGCAGTACTTC
CAIREDRASEQYF
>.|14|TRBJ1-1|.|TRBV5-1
TGCGCCAGCAGCTTCTTAGGACCGAACACTGAAGCTTTCTTT
CASSFLGPNTEAFF
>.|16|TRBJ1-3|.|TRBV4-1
TGCGCCAGCAGCCAGCCCGCCGGGTCCTCTGGAAACACCATATATTTT
CASSQPAGSSGNTIYF
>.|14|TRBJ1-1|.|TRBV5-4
TGTGCCAGCAGCCCCCTTGGCGGCAACACTGAAGCTTTCTTT
CASSPLGGNTEAFF
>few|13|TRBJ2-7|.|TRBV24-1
TGTGCCACCTCACCAGGGAGCTCCTACGAGCAGTACTTC
CATSPGSSYEQYF
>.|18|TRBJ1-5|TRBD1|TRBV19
TGTGCCAGTAGTACCCTGGGGGGGACAGGGCCTGTCCATCAGCCCCAGCATTTT
CASSTLGGTGPVHQPQHF
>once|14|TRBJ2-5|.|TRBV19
TGTGCCAGTAGTACCGGGGTTGGGCAAGAGACCCAGTACTTC
CASSTGVGQETQYF
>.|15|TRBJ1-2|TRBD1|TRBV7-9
TGTGCCAGCAGCAGGGGGACAGGGGTGGAGTATGGCTACACCTTC
CASSRGTGVEYGYTF
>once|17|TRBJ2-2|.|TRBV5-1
TGCGCCAGCAGCTTTCTTCAGGGGAGGGTGGACACCGGGGAGCTGTTTTTT
CASSFLQGRVDTGELFF
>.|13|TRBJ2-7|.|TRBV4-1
TGCGCCAGCAGCCAACTCCATAGGGGTGCGCAGTACTTC
CASSQLHRGAQYF
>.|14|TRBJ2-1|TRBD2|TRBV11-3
TGTGCCAGGAAATCAGCGGGAGCCTACAATGAGCAGTTCTTC
CARKSAGAYNEQFF
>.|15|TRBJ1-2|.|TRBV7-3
TGTGCCAGCAGCTTTCCCCGGGACCCAACGAATGGCTACACCTTC
CASSFPRDPTNGYTF
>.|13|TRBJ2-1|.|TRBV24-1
TGTGCCACCAGTGATAATACGGGTGCCTTCAGGTTCTTC
CATSDNTGAFRFF
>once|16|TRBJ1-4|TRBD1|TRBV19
TGTGCCAGTACCGGGACAGGGGGCGTATTTTATGAAAAACTGTTTTTT
CASTGTGGVFYEKLFF
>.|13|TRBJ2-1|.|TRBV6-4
TGTGCCAGCAGTCCGCTGGGAATCGATGAGCAGTTCTTC
CASSPLGIDEQFF
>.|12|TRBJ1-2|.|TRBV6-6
TGTGCCAGCAGTTGGGGGGTGGAAAGCTACACCTTC
CASSWGVESYTF
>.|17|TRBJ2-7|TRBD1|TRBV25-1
TGTGCCAGCAGTGGATCCGGGACAGGGATAAGGGTGAACGAGCAGTACTTC
CASSGSGTGIRVNEQYF
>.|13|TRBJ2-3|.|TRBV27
TGTGCCAGCAGCTTCGGCGGAGGAGATACGCAGTATTTT
CASSFGGGDTQYF
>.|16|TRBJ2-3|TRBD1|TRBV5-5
TGTGCCAGCAGCTTGGGAGGGACAGGTGCGACAGATACGCAGTATTTT
CASSLGGTGATDTQYF
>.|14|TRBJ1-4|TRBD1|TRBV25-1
TGTGCCAGCAGTGAAGCAGGGGGTTGGGAAAAACTGTTTTTT
CASSEAGGWEKLFF
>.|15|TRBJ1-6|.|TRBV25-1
TGTGCCAGCCTTCCACAGGGTATCTATAATTCACCCCTCCACTTT
CASLPQGIYNSPLHF
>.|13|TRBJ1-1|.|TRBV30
TGTGCCTGGAGCGGACAGCCGGGGACTGAAGCTTTCTTT
CAWSGQPGTEAFF
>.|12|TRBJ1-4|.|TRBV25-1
TGTGCCAGCAGTGAAGATTTCGTTGGACTGTTTTTT
CASSEDFVGLFF
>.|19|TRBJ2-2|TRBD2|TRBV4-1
TGCGCCAGCAGCCAAACCGGGACTAGCGGGAGAAAAAACACCGGGGAGCTGTTTTTT
CASSQTGTSGRKNTGELFF
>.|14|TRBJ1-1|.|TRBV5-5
TGTGCCAGCAGCTTGGGGGTGGGGTACACTGAAGCTTTCTTT
CASSLGVGYTEAFF
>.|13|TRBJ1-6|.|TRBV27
TGTGCCAGCAGTTTTTCCCAAAATTCACCCCTCCACTTT
CASSFSQNSPLHF
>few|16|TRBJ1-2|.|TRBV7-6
TGTGCCAGCAGCTTAGGGCGGACAAGCTTCAAGGGAGACTACACCTTC
CASSLGRTSFKGDYTF
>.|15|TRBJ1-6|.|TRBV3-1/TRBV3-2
TGTGCCAGCAGCCAAGGAACAGGTTTACATTCACCCCTCCACTTT
CASSQGTGLHSPLHF
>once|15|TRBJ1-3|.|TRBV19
TGTGCCAGTAGTTTGGGGTCAGACTCTGGAAACACCATATATTTT
CASSLGSDSGNTIYF